This T cell receptor beta chain was documented in a study of T-cell memory formation after mild COVID-19. V lost 0 bases and J lost 4, with 10 bases in between. The CDR3 covers 14 residues. CDR1 is DFQATT, CDR2 SNEGSKA, per germline (reference sequence). As concerns this clonotype: Its antigen is not identified.

Constant-segment-primed 5'RACE gave TCR alpha and TCR beta cDNA libraries with sample barcodes and UMIs. TCRdb ran MiXCR on the 5' RACE reads and lists one entry per CDR3 protein. Counted here are 110,000 or so distinct CDR3 sequences, about 20% occurring once; the ten biggest clones make up roughly 37%. Whole-study findings and limits: Among contracting clones, CD4+ were mainly CM/EM and CD8+ enriched in EMRA. Contracting clones, day 15 to 85, had balanced CD4/CD8, and later expanders favored CD4+. Memory cells collected pre-infection included some clones that later responded, suggesting cross-reactive memory joined.

This TCR was recovered from a man younger than 35 who had mild COVID-19 (a few samples of this study predate the infection). Cell type and time point are not known. The sequencing sample was made of PBMCs or a T cell subset sorted from them (not recorded which). The J gene is TRBJ2-1, the V gene TRBV20-1, with D perhaps TRBD1 (5 bases). The CDR3 nucleotides read TGCAGTGCTAGAGATATCAGGGATTACAATGAGCAGTTCTTC. Amino acid sequence: CSARDIRDYNEQFF.